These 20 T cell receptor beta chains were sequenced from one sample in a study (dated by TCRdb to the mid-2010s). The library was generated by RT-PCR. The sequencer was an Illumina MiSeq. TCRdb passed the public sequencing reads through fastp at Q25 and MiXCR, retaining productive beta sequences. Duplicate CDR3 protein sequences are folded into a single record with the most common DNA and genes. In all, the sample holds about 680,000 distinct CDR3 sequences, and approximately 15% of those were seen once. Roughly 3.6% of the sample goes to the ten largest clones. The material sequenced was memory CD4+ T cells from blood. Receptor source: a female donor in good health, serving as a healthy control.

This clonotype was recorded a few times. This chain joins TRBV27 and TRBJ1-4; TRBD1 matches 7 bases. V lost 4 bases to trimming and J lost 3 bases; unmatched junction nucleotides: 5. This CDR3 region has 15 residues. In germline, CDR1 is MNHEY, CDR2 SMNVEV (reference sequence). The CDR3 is CASSSLQGSNEKLFF. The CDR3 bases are TGTGCCAGCAGTTCCCTACAGGGGTCTAATGAAAAACTGTTTTTT.

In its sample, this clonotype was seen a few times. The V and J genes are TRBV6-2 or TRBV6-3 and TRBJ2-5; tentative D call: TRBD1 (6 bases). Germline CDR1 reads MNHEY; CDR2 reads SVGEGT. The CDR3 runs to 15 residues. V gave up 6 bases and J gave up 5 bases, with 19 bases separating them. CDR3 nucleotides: TGTGCCAGCAGCCCCATACACAGGGTTCGGGAGACCCAGTACTTC. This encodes CASSPIHRVRETQYF.

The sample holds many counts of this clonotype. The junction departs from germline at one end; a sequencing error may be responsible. DNA of the CDR3: TGCGCCAGCAGCCAAGGCCGGGAGACGCAGTATTTT. Translated, it gives CASSQGRETQYF. This chain links TRBV14 with TRBJ2-5, with a possible D match to TRBD2 (6 bases). Judging by the DNA end, TRBJ2-3 fits better; the J call may be wrong. The CDR3 spans 12 residues. CDR1 and CDR2 from the germline V gene are SGHDN and FVKESK.

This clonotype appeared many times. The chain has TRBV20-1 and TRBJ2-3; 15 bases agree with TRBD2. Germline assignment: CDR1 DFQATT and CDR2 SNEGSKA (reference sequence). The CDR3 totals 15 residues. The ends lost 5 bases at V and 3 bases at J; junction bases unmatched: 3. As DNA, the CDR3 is TGCAGTGCTGGACTAGCGGGAGGGCCGACAGATACGCAGTATTTT. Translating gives CSAGLAGGPTDTQYF.

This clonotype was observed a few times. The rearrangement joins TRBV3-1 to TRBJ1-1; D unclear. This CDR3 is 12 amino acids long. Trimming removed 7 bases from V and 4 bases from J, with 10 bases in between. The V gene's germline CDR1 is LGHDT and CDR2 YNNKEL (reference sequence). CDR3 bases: TGTGCCAGCACCACCCGGGGCACTGAAGCTTTCTTT. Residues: CASTTRGTEAFF.

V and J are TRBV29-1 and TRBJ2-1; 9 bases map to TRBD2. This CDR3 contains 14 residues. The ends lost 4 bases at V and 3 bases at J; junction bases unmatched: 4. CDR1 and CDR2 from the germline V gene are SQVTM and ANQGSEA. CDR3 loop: CSVASGVDYNEQFF. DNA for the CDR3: TGCAGCGTTGCTAGCGGGGTAGACTACAATGAGCAGTTCTTC.

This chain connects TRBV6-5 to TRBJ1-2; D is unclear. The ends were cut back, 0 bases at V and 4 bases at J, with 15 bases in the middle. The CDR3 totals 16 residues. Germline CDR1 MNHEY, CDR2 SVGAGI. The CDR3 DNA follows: TGTGCCAGCAGTTACTCGAATTTGGTCCGGGGCTATGGCTACACCTTC. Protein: CASSYSNLVRGYGYTF.

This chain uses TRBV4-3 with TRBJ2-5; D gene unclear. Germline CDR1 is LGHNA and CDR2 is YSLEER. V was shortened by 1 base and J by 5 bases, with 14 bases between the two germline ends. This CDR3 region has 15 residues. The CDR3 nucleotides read TGCGCCAGCAGCCAAGTTTCAGGCTCTACGGAGACCCAGTACTTC. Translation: CASSQVSGSTETQYF.

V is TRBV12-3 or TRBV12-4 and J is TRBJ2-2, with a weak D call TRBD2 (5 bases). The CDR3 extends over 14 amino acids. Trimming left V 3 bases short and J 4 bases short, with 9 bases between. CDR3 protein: CASSLIATTGELFF. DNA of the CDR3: TGTGCCAGCAGTTTGATAGCGACCACCGGGGAGCTGTTTTTT.

The CDR3 region has the DNA TGTGCCAGCAGCCCGGGACTAGCCCTAGACAATGAGCAGTTCTTC. This translates into CASSPGLALDNEQFF. This chain connects TRBV11-3 to TRBJ2-1, with TRBD2 matching 9 bases. Per germline, CDR1 SGHNT and CDR2 YENEEA. CDR3 length: 15 amino acids. V dropped 5 bases and J dropped 5; count of bases not matched to a gene: 7.

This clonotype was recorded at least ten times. In DNA, the CDR3 is TGTGCCAGCAGTCAACGCGGGACTAGGGGAGAGACCCAGTACTTC. It is translated as CASSQRGTRGETQYF. The V gene is TRBV12-3 or TRBV12-4, the J gene TRBJ2-5; TRBD2 matches at 8 bases. The CDR3 extends over 15 amino acids. V was pared by 5 bases and J by 4 bases, with 9 bases of the junction left unmatched.

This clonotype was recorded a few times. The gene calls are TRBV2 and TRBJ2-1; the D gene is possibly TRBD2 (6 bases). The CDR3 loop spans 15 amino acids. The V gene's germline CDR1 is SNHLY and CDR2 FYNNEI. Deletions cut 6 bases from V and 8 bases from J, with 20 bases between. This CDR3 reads CASSPSGLPMDEQFF. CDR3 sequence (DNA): TGTGCCAGCAGCCCGTCGGGACTCCCAATGGATGAGCAGTTCTTC.

CDR3 sequence reads: CASSLGQYTDTQYF. Written as DNA, the CDR3 is TGCGCCAGCAGCTTGGGGCAGTATACAGATACGCAGTATTTT. The rearrangement links TRBV5-1 to TRBJ2-3, with unresolved D. Germline CDR1 is SGHRS and CDR2 is YFSETQ. V shed 0 bases and J shed 3 bases, with 8 bases lying between them. CDR3 length: 14 residues. The full variable domain, completed using reference TRBV5-1 and TRBJ2-3, is KAGVTQTPRYLIKTRGQQVTLSCSPISGHRSVSWYQQTPGQGLQFLFEYFSETQRNKGNFPGRFSGRQFSNSRSEMNVSTLELGDSALYLCASSLGQYTDTQYFGPGTRLTVL.

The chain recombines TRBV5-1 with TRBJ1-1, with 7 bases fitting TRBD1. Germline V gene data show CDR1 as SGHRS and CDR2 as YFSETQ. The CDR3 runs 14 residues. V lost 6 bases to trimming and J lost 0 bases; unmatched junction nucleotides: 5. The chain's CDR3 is CASKGAGMNTEAFF. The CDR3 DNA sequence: TGCGCCAGCAAGGGGGCAGGAATGAACACTGAAGCTTTCTTT.

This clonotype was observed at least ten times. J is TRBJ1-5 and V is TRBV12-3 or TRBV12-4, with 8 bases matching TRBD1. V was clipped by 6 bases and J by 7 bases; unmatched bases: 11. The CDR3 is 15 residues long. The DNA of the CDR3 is TGTGCCAGCAGACACAATCAGGGGGCAGACCAGCCCCAGCATTTT. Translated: CASRHNQGADQPQHF.

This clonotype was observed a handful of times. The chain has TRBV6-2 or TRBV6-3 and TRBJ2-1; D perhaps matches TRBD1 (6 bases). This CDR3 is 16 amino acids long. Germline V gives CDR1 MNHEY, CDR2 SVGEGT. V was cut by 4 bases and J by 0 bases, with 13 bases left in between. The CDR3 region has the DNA TGTGCCAGCAGTTCCCCGACAGGACGCTCCTACAATGAGCAGTTCTTC. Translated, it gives CASSSPTGRSYNEQFF.

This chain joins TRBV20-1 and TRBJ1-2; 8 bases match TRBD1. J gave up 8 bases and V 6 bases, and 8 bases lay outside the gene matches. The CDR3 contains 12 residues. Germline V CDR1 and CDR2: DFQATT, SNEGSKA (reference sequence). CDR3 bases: TGCAGTGCCGAAGGACAGGGAACCGGCTACACCTTC. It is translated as CSAEGQGTGYTF.

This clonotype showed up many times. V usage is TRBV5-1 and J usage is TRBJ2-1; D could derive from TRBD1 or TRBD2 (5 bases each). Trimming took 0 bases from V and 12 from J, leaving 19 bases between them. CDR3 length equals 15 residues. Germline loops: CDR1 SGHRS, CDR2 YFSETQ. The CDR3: CASSLDPGAQDAQFF. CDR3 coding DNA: TGCGCCAGCAGCTTGGACCCCGGGGCACAGGATGCGCAGTTCTTC.

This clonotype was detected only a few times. CDR3 nucleotides: TGTGCCAGCAGCTTAGTCGGGACAGGCTTCTCTGGGGCCAACGTCCTGACTTTC. Its translation: CASSLVGTGFSGANVLTF. V gene TRBV7-8 combines with J gene TRBJ2-6, with 8 nucleotides matching TRBD1. The CDR3 runs 18 residues. V was pared by 1 base and J by 0 bases, with 5 bases of the junction left unmatched. CDR1 SGHVS and CDR2 FQNEAQ come from the germline V gene.

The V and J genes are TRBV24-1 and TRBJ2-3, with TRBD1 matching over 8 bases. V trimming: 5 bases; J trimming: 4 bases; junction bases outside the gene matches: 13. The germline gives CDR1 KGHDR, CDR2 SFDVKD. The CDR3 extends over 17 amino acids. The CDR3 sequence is CATSVGTGYGLADTQYF. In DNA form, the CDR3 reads TGTGCCACCAGTGTGGGGACAGGCTACGGACTGGCAGATACGCAGTATTTT.